The next 8 T cell receptor beta chains were all read from a single sample in a study of molecular identifiers for immune sequencing clone quantification. TCRdb independently ran MiXCR on the PCR reads; one entry per CDR3 protein. The sample lists some 89,000 distinct CDR3 sequences; around 24% were seen once. Sequenced material: naive CD8+ T cells from blood, with Jurkat cell RNA spiked in. Subset specified: FACS-sorted CD8+CD4-CCR7+CD45RA+ naive T cells. The receptor source for this set is a human donor in good health. Some libraries in this study had Jurkat cell RNA spiked in.

The gene calls are TRBV5-1 and TRBJ2-1; D unresolved. This CDR3 comprises 15 residues. From germline, CDR1 is SGHRS and CDR2 YFSETQ. V was trimmed by 6 bases and J by 2 bases, leaving 15 bases between them. The CDR3 is CASTLESRPYNEQFF. Written as DNA, the CDR3 is TGCGCCAGCACCTTAGAGTCCAGACCCTACAATGAGCAGTTCTTC.

The chain recombines TRBV27 with TRBJ2-1; D tentatively reads TRBD1 or TRBD2 (5 bases each). Between the trimmed V and J ends, which lost 6 bases and 3 bases, there was a span of 12 bases. CDR3 length: 14 residues. Germline V gene data show CDR1 as MNHEY and CDR2 as SMNVEV (reference sequence). This chain's CDR3 is CASRGLGVYNEQFF. In DNA form, the CDR3 reads TGTGCCAGCAGAGGGTTGGGGGTCTACAATGAGCAGTTCTTC.

This clonotype was seen only a few times. Being one base from a much bigger clone, this may be a read error. The rearrangement joins TRBV4-2 to TRBJ2-3; no reliable D call. The CDR3 runs to 14 residues. CDR1 and CDR2 (germline): LGHNA, YNFKEQ. Here the CDR3 DNA reads TGTGTCAGCAGCCAAGGTGTCGGGACAGATACGCAGTATTTT. Translated, it gives CVSSQGVGTDTQYF.

Concerning this clonotype itself: One end of the junction does not line up with germline, which may come from a read error. Written as DNA, the CDR3 is TGTGCCCGCAGTTACCCGTACAGGGGGCGCCCCGCTACGCAGTATTTT. This translates into CARSYPYRGRPATQYF. The genes are TRBV6-6 and TRBJ2-3, with 9 bases fitting TRBD1. Germline CDR1 MNHNY, CDR2 SVGAGI (reference sequence). The CDR3 spans 16 residues.

In its sample, this clonotype was seen many times. V gene TRBV13 combines with J gene TRBJ1-2, with D unresolved. The germline V gene encodes CDR1 PRHDT and CDR2 FYEKMQ (reference sequence). The V gene lost 4 bases and the J gene lost 4 bases, with 16 bases spanning the gap. The CDR3 has 15 amino acids. The CDR3 bases are TGTGCCAGCAGCTCCGGAGGTCAAATTCTCTATGGCTACACCTTC. Encoded protein: CASSSGGQILYGYTF.

This rearrangement joins TRBV4-2 to TRBJ2-2; the D is unclear. CDR3 length: 11 residues. The V gene's germline CDR1 is LGHNA and CDR2 YNFKEQ. V was cut by 2 bases and J by 5 bases, with 0 bases left in between. The CDR3 DNA sequence: TGTGCCAGCAGCCAAACCGGGGAGCTGTTTTTT. Its translation: CASSQTGELFF.

This clonotype has ten or more counts. The rearrangement joins TRBV4-1 to TRBJ1-4, with TRBD1 matching over 7 bases. After removal of 3 bases from V and 5 bases from J, the junction contained 9 bases not matched to a gene. Looked up from germline, CDR1 is MGHRA and CDR2 is YSYEKL. The CDR3 runs 16 residues. The CDR3 region has the DNA TGCGCCAGCAGCCATATACAGGGGCGGGGAAATGAAAAACTGTTTTTT. It encodes CASSHIQGRGNEKLFF.

With respect to this clonotype: Just one base apart from a much larger clone, this may be a read error. This chain connects TRBV6-4 to TRBJ2-5; D gene unclear. The CDR3 length is 11 residues. Germline V CDR1 and CDR2: MRHNA, SNTAGT. This chain's CDR3 is CASSAQETHYF. The CDR3 DNA sequence: TGTGCCAGCAGCGCACAAGAGACCCACTACTTC.